This is a list of T cell receptor beta chains from one sample in a study of beta chain features in type 1 diabetes. Produced via immunoSEQ multiplex PCR; TCRdb's table is partial and in-frame only. The sample lists around 650,000 clones, 9.5% to 15% occurring once. The material sequenced was naive CD4+ T cells from blood. The receptors stem from a man aged 25-40 years with type 1 diabetes. CDR3s include the opening cysteine and the closing phenylalanine or tryptophan. D genes are given only for firm matches. The listing skips clone size in some rows; elsewhere it reads once, few, many or a size class.

>-|TRBV18|-|TRBJ2-3
TGTGCCAGCTCACCACAAAGCGGGAGCACAGATACGCAGTATTTT
CASSPQSGSTDTQYF
>-|TRBV9|-|TRBJ1-4
TGTGCCAGCAGCAATAAAAAGGGGTCGACTAATGAAAAACTGTTTTTT
CASSNKKGSTNEKLFF
>-|TRBV7-9|few|TRBJ2-1
TGTGCCAGCAGCCCCCCCGGCCGGGCCCCCAATGAGCAGTTCTTC
CASSPPGRAPNEQFF
>-|TRBV4-2|once|TRBJ1-4
TGTGCCAGCAGCCAAGATGATTGGGGGGAACGGTTCCGCGAAAAACTGTTTTTT
CASSQDDWGERFREKLFF
>-|TRBV5-4|-|TRBJ2-2
TGTGCCAGCAGCCTCATGACAGGGAACACCGGGGAGCTGTTTTTT
CASSLMTGNTGELFF
>-|TRBV29-1|few|TRBJ2-7
TGCAGCGTTACCGGGAGTGGCTACGAGCAGTACTTC
CSVTGSGYEQYF
>-|TRBV7-9|few|TRBJ2-3
TGTGCCAGCAGCTTGCAGGGTATAGATACGCAGTATTTT
CASSLQGIDTQYF
>-|TRBV12-5|-|TRBJ2-3
TGTGCTAGTGGTTTTAATAGAGGGGATACGCAGTATTTT
CASGFNRGDTQYF
>TRBD2|TRBV7-9|few|TRBJ2-7
TGTGCCAGCAGCTTAAGCGGGGGATCTTGGGACGAGCAGTACTTC
CASSLSGGSWDEQYF
>TRBD1|TRBV9|few|TRBJ2-5
TGTGCCAGCAGCTTAAGACAGGGGTTACAAGAGACCCAGTACTTC
CASSLRQGLQETQYF
>-|TRBV10-3|few|TRBJ2-1
TGTGCCATCAGGACCCAGGGCCATGAGCAGTTCTTC
CAIRTQGHEQFF
>TRBD2|TRBV15|-|TRBJ2-5
TGTGCCACCAGCAGTAGCGGGGGGCAAGAGACCCAGTACTTC
CATSSSGGQETQYF
>-|TRBV19|-|TRBJ1-1
TGTGCCAGTAGTACGGAACGGCGTTTGGCTTTCTTT
CASSTERRLAFF
>-|TRBV11-2|few|TRBJ2-1
TGTGCCAGCAGCTTAGGTAGCGTCCTGGGCAATGAGCAGTTCTTC
CASSLGSVLGNEQFF
>-|TRBV2|-|TRBJ2-7
TGTGCCAGCAGGACCGGGACGTCCTCCTACGAGCAGTACTTC
CASRTGTSSYEQYF
>-|TRBV4-3|-|TRBJ1-5
TGCGCCAGCAGCCAAGATGTGGGTAGGAGCCAGCATTTT
CASSQDVGRSQHF
>-|TRBV6-5|few|TRBJ2-1
TGTGCCAGCAGTTACGACACTTACAATGAGCAGTTCTTC
CASSYDTYNEQFF
>-|TRBV19|-|TRBJ1-1
TGTGCCAGTAGCGGGCCGGGGCCTGAAGCTTTCTTT
CASSGPGPEAFF
>-|TRBV6-6|few|TRBJ1-2
TGTGCCAGCAGTTACTACAGGGCCCTAGGGTCCTATGGCTACACCTTC
CASSYYRALGSYGYTF
>-|TRBV19|-|TRBJ2-2
TGTGCCAGTAGTATAGCAGCAAGCGCGAACACCGGGGAGCTGTTTTTT
CASSIAASANTGELFF
>TRBD1|TRBV29-1|few|TRBJ2-5
TGCAGCGTGCAACAGGGGGCGGGTGAGACCCAGTACTTC
CSVQQGAGETQYF
>-|TRBV7-2|-|TRBJ2-7
TGTGCCAGCAGCTCACTGGGGGCCCCCTACGAGCAGTACTTC
CASSSLGAPYEQYF
>TRBD2|TRBV5-1|-|TRBJ2-3
TGCGCCAGCAGCTTGGCCTCAGCGGGGGGAGATACGCAGTATTTT
CASSLASAGGDTQYF
>TRBD2|TRBV5-1|-|TRBJ2-3
TGCGCCAGCAGCAGCGGGGAAACCACAGATACGCAGTATTTT
CASSSGETTDTQYF
>-|TRBV6-1|few|TRBJ1-1
TGTGCCAGCAGCCTTGGACTGAGCTATGAAGCTTTCTTT
CASSLGLSYEAFF
>-|TRBV6-8|few|TRBJ1-1
TGTGCCAGCAGTTACTGGGTCTTGAACACTGAAGCTTTCTTT
CASSYWVLNTEAFF
>-|TRBV10-3|-|TRBJ2-1
TGTGCCATCAGTGAGTCGGAGTTGAATGAGCAGTTCTTC
CAISESELNEQFF
>-|TRBV14|few|TRBJ1-1
TGTGCCAGCAGCCAAGATCGGGGGGCTTCGGCTTTCTTT
CASSQDRGASAFF
>-|TRBV18|few|TRBJ1-1
TGTGCCAGCTCACCTCGGGAAGGGGGAGAAGCTTTCTTT
CASSPREGGEAFF
>-|TRBV5-5|few|TRBJ1-1
TGTGCCAGCAGTCTGGGCCCAGGGCACACTGAAGCTTTCTTT
CASSLGPGHTEAFF
>-|TRBV5-1|few|TRBJ2-3
TGCGCCAGCAGCTTGCTTGGCAGCACAGATACGCAGTATTTT
CASSLLGSTDTQYF
>TRBD2|TRBV5-6|-|TRBJ2-3
TGTGCCAGCAGTCGAGGAAATAGCGGGGAGGTAGATACGCAGTATTTT
CASSRGNSGEVDTQYF
>-|TRBV7-9|few|TRBJ2-5
TGTGCCAGCAGCCCGTGGGTTTCGGAGACCCAGTACTTC
CASSPWVSETQYF
>TRBD2|TRBV4-2|-|TRBJ2-1
TGTGCCAGCAGCCAAGATCTAGCGGGACGAAATGAGCAGTTCTTC
CASSQDLAGRNEQFF
>-|TRBV18|few|TRBJ2-4
TGTGCCAGCTCATCGTCGGGAGACATTCAGTACTTC
CASSSSGDIQYF
>-|TRBV13|once|TRBJ2-3
TGTGCCAGCAGCTTACGGGGTCGGGATACGCAGTATTTT
CASSLRGRDTQYF
>-|TRBV28|few|TRBJ2-7
TGTGCCAGCTCTGTGGGGGGCTCCTACGAGCAGTACTTC
CASSVGGSYEQYF
>TRBD2|TRBV19|-|TRBJ2-5
TGTGCCAGTGGGACTAGCGGAGATACCCACCAAGAGACCCAGTACTTC
CASGTSGDTHQETQYF
>TRBD1|TRBV28|-|TRBJ2-7
TGTGCCAGCAGACACCCAGGACAGGGGGCCTACGAGCAGTACTTC
CASRHPGQGAYEQYF
>-|TRBV5-8|-|TRBJ2-1
TGTGCCAGCAGCCAAGAGTCCTACAATGAGCAGTTCTTC
CASSQESYNEQFF
>-|TRBV28|-|TRBJ1-3
TGTGCCAGCAGTCATAGGGGAAACACCATATATTTT
CASSHRGNTIYF
>-|TRBV29-1|few|TRBJ1-5
TGCAGCGTTGGTTCTCAGCCCCAGCATTTT
CSVGSQPQHF
>-|TRBV7-2|-|TRBJ2-7
TGTGCCAGCAGCCTACGGCGGGACTACGAGCAGTACTTC
CASSLRRDYEQYF
>-|TRBV9|-|TRBJ2-3
TGTGCCAGCAGCGTAATGAGTACCACAGATACGCAGTATTTT
CASSVMSTTDTQYF
>-|TRBV29-1|-|TRBJ2-5
TGCAGCGTTCCTCAGGTGTTAGGGAATTGGCGGCGTCCAGGGGAGACCCAGTACTTC
CSVPQVLGNWRRPGETQYF
>-|TRBV7-9|-|TRBJ2-1
TGTGCCAGCAGCCCTAACGCGGGCGGGAATGAGCAGTTCTTC
CASSPNAGGNEQFF
>TRBD2|TRBV2|-|TRBJ2-3
TGTGCCAGCAGCACTTACGGACTAGCAGATACGCAGTATTTT
CASSTYGLADTQYF
>TRBD1|TRBV5-1|few|TRBJ2-5
TGCGCCAGCAGCTGGGACAGCCAAGAGACCCAGTACTTC
CASSWDSQETQYF
>-|TRBV5-1|-|TRBJ2-3
TGCGCCAGCAGCTTGGAAACGACAGATACGCAGTATTTT
CASSLETTDTQYF
>-|TRBV10-3|-|TRBJ2-7
TGTGCCATCAGTGAAGGTGAGGACGAGCAGTACTTC
CAISEGEDEQYF
>-|TRBV7-9|-|TRBJ1-2
TGTGCCAGCAGCTCCGAACTTTATGGCTACACCTTC
CASSSELYGYTF
>-|TRBV7-2|-|TRBJ2-3
TGTGCCAGCAGCATAATCTGGGAGAGCGCCGGGGATACGCAGTATTTT
CASSIIWESAGDTQYF
>-|TRBV5-4|-|TRBJ2-3
TGTGCCAGCAGCAAGATAACAGACAGGAGCACAGATACGCAGTATTTT
CASSKITDRSTDTQYF